This T cell receptor (beta chain) originates from a study of cytomegalovirus exposure and HLA in healthy donors. Some clones are missing from TCRdb's copy, which holds only in-frame ones; the method was immunoSEQ multiplex PCR. The sample consists of 200,000 to 300,000 clones, about 86% of them appearing once. The V gene end was trimmed by 2 bases and the J gene end by 7 bases; junction bases not matched to a gene: 4. Germline loops: CDR1 MNHEY, CDR2 SMNVEV (reference sequence). The CDR3 is 14 amino acids. This clone was counted a single time. The receptor's source is a young man in good health and CMV-seronegative. This chain uses TRBV27 with TRBJ2-3, with 9 bases that match TRBD2. The sample consisted of PBMCs. The CDR3: CASSLKRGANTQYF. CDR3 sequence (DNA): TGTGCCAGCAGTTTAAAGCGGGGGGCAAATACGCAGTATTTT.